This TCR beta chain emerged from a study of T-cell reconstitution after alpha-beta-depleted transplantation in children. Notes on this clonotype: Its target is not known.

V was clipped by 0 bases and J by 7 bases; unmatched bases: 6. CDR1 is KGHDR and CDR2 is SFDVKD in the germline V gene. The length of the CDR3 is 16 residues. Unique molecular identifiers tagged the TCRbeta library. MiXCR was run by TCRdb on the PCR reads, yielding one entry per CDR3 protein. The repertoire holds fewer than 700,000 distinct CDR3 sequences, with 10% to 15% as singletons. Study outcomes and limitations: The origin of alpha-beta T cells about two months after transplant was reportedly several hundred expanded graft clones. Some patients owed their high day-60 TCRbeta diversity to surviving recipient T cells and thymic progenitors. From newly produced T cells came most of the T-cell counts and diversity one year after transplant.

The input for sequencing was PBMCs, mostly from graft donor cells, taken 360 days after TCRalphabeta/CD19-depleted stem cell transplant. The chain uses TRBV24-1 and TRBJ2-1; 9 bases fit TRBD2. This TCR was recovered from a male patient aged 10-17 years who had a stem cell transplant for acute myeloid leukemia, so the T cells may come from the graft donor. The CDR3 sequence: CATSDLASGRQNEQFF. DNA for the CDR3: TGTGCCACCAGTGATTTGGCCAGCGGGAGGCAAAATGAGCAGTTCTTC.